The rows below give T cell receptor beta chains drawn from one sample of a study of CD8 T cells in ankylosing spondylitis. TCRdb independently ran MiXCR on the 5' RACE reads; one entry per CDR3 protein. The sample records about 220,000 distinct CDR3 sequences, approximately 24% being singletons. The sequencing input was blood, either unsorted or a sorted T cell fraction (not recorded which). Every receptor here comes from a male donor with ankylosing spondylitis or in good health (not recorded which). Each CDR3 is given with its conserved first and last residue. The D gene is left open where the match is weak. Expanded clones get a size class; other rows say once, few or many, or leave the size out.

TRBJ2-5,-,TRBV11-2,-,TGTGCCAGCAGCTTAAGGGCGTACCAAGAGACCCAGTACTTC,CASSLRAYQETQYF
TRBJ2-1,-,TRBV20-1,-,TGCAGTGCTGTACGGGAGATAGTGGACAATGAGCAGTTCTTC,CSAVREIVDNEQFF
TRBJ2-1,-,TRBV6-5,TRBD1,TGTGCCAGCAGTAACGACAGGGAAAGGCATAATGAGCAGTTCTTC,CASSNDRERHNEQFF
TRBJ2-1,-,TRBV7-9,-,TGTGCCAGCAGCTTAGCAAGGGGGGGCCCGAACAATGAGCAGTTCTTC,CASSLARGGPNNEQFF
TRBJ1-5,once,TRBV6-2/TRBV6-3,-,TGTGCCAGCAGTTATCTGGGGGTACAGCAGCCCCAGCATTTT,CASSYLGVQQPQHF
TRBJ1-2,few,TRBV6-5,-,TGTGCCAGCAGTTACTCGTCGAGGGGAACCTATGGCTACACCTTC,CASSYSSRGTYGYTF
TRBJ2-7,once,TRBV4-1,-,TGCGCCAGCAGCCAAGAATTAGGGGTGGGCTACGAGCAGTACTTC,CASSQELGVGYEQYF
TRBJ2-2,many,TRBV6-1,-,TGTGCCAGCAGGGAAACGGGTTCCACCGGGGAGCTGTTTTTT,CASRETGSTGELFF
TRBJ1-2,many,TRBV12-3/TRBV12-4,TRBD1,TGTGCCAGCAGTCCCGCCAGGGGGCTACTAACTAACTATGGCTACACCTTC,CASSPARGLLTNYGYTF
TRBJ2-1,-,TRBV10-3,TRBD2,TGTGCCATCGGTGGGACTATGACTGAGCAGTTCTTC,CAIGGTMTEQFF
TRBJ2-3,-,TRBV15,-,TGTGCCACCAGCAGACCCGGGGCGGTCACAGATACGCAGTATTTT,CATSRPGAVTDTQYF
TRBJ2-5,-,TRBV29-1,TRBD1,TGCAGCGTCGACGGGACAGGGATAAGGGACCAGTACTTC,CSVDGTGIRDQYF
TRBJ2-2,many,TRBV6-5,-,TGTGCCAGCAGTTACTCCACTGGCCCCGGGGAGCTGTTTTTT,CASSYSTGPGELFF
TRBJ2-3,many,TRBV20-1,-,TGCAGTGCTAGAGTTTGGGATACGCAGTATTTT,CSARVWDTQYF
TRBJ1-5,few,TRBV20-1,-,TGCAGTGCTAGGAGCAGGACCCTTTTGAGTCAGCCCCAGCATTTT,CSARSRTLLSQPQHF
TRBJ2-7,-,TRBV20-1,TRBD1,TGCAGTGCCATGTCAGACAGGGCGACCTACGAGCAGTACTTC,CSAMSDRATYEQYF
TRBJ2-3,-,TRBV6-1,-,TGTGCCAGCAAAGGGGGTGTTCGCACAGATACGCAGTATTTT,CASKGGVRTDTQYF
TRBJ2-3,few,TRBV27,TRBD2,TGTGCCAGCAGTTTATCGTACGTCTTCGGGACTAGGACAGATACGCAGTATTTT,CASSLSYVFGTRTDTQYF
TRBJ1-2,many,TRBV7-2,TRBD1,TGTGCCAGCAGCCTTTCCGCGGGACAGACTTATGGCTACACCTTC,CASSLSAGQTYGYTF
TRBJ2-7,many,TRBV11-2,TRBD1,TGTGCCAGCAGCTTAGAGGAACAGGGGGAGTACTTC,CASSLEEQGEYF
TRBJ2-1,few,TRBV4-3,TRBD2,TGCGCCAGCAGCCAAGATCGTACTAGCGGGACTAGCAATGAGCAGTTCTTC,CASSQDRTSGTSNEQFF
TRBJ2-7,many,TRBV11-2,TRBD2,TGTGCCAGCAGCTATAAGACTAGCGGGAGGGCGACTCCGAATTACGAGCAGTACTTC,CASSYKTSGRATPNYEQYF
TRBJ2-3,-,TRBV5-5,-,TGTGCCAGCAGCCCGGGACTTTCCGGGGATACGCAGTATTTT,CASSPGLSGDTQYF
TRBJ2-5,few,TRBV2,-,TGTGCCAGCAGTGATCGTCGGGGAGAGACCCAGTACTTC,CASSDRRGETQYF
TRBJ2-7,few,TRBV6-2/TRBV6-3,-,TGTGCCAGCCGTACGGTCGGCAACTACGAGCAGTACTTC,CASRTVGNYEQYF
TRBJ2-3,-,TRBV29-1,-,TGCAGCGTTGATACTAGCACAGATACGCAGTATTTT,CSVDTSTDTQYF
TRBJ2-7,many,TRBV12-3/TRBV12-4,TRBD1,TGTGCCAGCAGCTCTCTGACAGGGGGCGAGCAGTACTTC,CASSSLTGGEQYF
TRBJ2-3,many,TRBV12-3/TRBV12-4,-,TGTGCCAGCAGTTTGTCCGCTAGCACAACCTCCCCAGATACGCAGTATTTT,CASSLSASTTSPDTQYF
TRBJ1-5,many,TRBV20-1,TRBD1,TGCAGTGCTAGGAACGCCGGGACAGTAAATCAGCCCCAGCATTTT,CSARNAGTVNQPQHF
TRBJ2-1,-,TRBV7-2,-,TGTGCCAGCAGCCCGAGTAATGGCTGGGCTGATAATGAGCAGTTCTTC,CASSPSNGWADNEQFF
TRBJ2-3,-,TRBV7-3,-,TGTGCCAGCAGCCTCACTAGAACCTCCAGCACAGATACGCAGTATTTT,CASSLTRTSSTDTQYF
TRBJ2-1,-,TRBV4-2,-,TGTGCCAGCAGCCCCCCCCGCCCCCTTGAGCAGTTCTTC,CASSPPRPLEQFF
TRBJ1-2,-,TRBV12-3/TRBV12-4,-,TGTGCCAGCAGTTTAATCCAGCGCTATGGCTACACCTTC,CASSLIQRYGYTF
TRBJ1-5,many,TRBV5-1,-,TGCGCCAGCAGCTTGGAGGGTTCGAGCAATCAGCCCCAGCATTTT,CASSLEGSSNQPQHF
TRBJ2-3,-,TRBV3-1,-,TGTGCCAGCAGCCACGCCCAGGTCACGCAGTATTTT,CASSHAQVTQYF
TRBJ1-1,few,TRBV29-1,-,TGCAGCGCACAACAGGGACCGAACACTGAAGCTTTCTTT,CSAQQGPNTEAFF
TRBJ2-5,-,TRBV5-6,TRBD2,TGTGCCAGCAGCGCGGGGGGGGGCCAAGAGACCCAGTACTTC,CASSAGGGQETQYF
TRBJ2-7,-,TRBV20-1,TRBD2,TGCAGTGCTGTAGACGGGAGGGCCCTCGACGAGCAGTACTTC,CSAVDGRALDEQYF
TRBJ2-4,-,TRBV3-1,-,TGTGCCAGCAGCCAGGAGTCGGCCAGGAAAAACATTCAGTACTTC,CASSQESARKNIQYF
TRBJ1-5,once,TRBV20-1,-,TGCTGTGTTGCCCAGGCTGGGGGCAATCAGCCCCAGCATTTT,CCVAQAGGNQPQHF
TRBJ2-5,many,TRBV20-1,-,TGCAGTGCTATTCGGGACTTTAATGAAGAGACCCAGTACTTC,CSAIRDFNEETQYF
TRBJ2-2,-,TRBV5-1,-,TGCGCCAGCAGCTTGGGGACAGCCGTGAACACCGGGGAGCTGTTTTTT,CASSLGTAVNTGELFF